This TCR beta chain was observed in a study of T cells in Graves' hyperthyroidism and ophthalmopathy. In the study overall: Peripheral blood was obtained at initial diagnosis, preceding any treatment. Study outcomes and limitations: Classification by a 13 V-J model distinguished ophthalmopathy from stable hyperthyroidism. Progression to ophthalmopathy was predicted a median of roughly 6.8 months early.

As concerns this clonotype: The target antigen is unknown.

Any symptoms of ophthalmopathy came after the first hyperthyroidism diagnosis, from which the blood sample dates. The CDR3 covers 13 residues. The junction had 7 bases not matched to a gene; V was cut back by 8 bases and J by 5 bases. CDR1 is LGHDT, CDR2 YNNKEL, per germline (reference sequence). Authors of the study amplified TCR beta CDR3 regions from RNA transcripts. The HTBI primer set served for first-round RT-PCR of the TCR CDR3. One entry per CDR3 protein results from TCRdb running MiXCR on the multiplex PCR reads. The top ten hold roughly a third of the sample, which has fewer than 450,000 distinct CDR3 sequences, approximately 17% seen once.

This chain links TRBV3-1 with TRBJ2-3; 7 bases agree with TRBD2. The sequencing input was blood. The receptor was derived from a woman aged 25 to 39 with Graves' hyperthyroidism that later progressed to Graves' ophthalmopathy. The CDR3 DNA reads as TGTGCCAGCCGGGGAGGGCCCATAGATACGCAGTATTTT. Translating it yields CASRGGPIDTQYF.